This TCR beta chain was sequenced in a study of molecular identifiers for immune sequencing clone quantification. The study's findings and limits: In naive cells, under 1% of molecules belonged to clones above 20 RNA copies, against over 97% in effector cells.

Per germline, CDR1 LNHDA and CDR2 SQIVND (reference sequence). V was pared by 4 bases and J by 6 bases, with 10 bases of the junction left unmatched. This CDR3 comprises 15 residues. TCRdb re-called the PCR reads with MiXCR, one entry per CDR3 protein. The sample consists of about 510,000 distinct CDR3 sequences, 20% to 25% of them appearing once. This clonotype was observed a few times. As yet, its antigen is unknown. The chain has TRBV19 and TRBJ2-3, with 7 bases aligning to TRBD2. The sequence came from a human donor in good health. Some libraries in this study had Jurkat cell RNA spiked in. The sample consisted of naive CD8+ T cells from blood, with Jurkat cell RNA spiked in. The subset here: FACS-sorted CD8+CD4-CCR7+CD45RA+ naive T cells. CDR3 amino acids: CASSNRDYGQDTQYF. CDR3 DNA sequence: TGTGCCAGTAGTAACCGGGACTACGGCCAGGATACGCAGTATTTT.